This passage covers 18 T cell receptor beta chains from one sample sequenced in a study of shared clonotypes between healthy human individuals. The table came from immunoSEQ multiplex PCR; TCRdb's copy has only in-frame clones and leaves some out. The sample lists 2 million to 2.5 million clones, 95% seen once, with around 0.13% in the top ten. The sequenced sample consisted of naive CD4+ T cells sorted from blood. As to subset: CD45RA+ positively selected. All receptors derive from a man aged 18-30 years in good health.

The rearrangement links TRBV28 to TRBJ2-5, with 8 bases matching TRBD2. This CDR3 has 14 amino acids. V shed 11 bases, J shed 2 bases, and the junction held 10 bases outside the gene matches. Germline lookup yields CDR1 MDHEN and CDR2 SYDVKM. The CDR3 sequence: CAAGAGGTQETQYF. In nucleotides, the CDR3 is TGTGCCGCTGGGGCGGGGGGTACGCAAGAGACCCAGTACTTC.

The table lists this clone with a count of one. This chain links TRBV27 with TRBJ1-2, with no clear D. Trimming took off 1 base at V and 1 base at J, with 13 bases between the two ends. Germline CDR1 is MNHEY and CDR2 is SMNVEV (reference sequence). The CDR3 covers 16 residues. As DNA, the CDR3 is TGTGCCAGCAGTTTATGGCCCCCAGGACGTAACTATGGCTACACCTTC. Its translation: CASSLWPPGRNYGYTF.

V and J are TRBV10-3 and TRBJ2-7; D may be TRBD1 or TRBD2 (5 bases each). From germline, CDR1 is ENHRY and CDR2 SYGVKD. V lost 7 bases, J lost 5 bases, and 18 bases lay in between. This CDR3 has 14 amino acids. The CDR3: CAIKGTDSLNEQYF. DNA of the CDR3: TGTGCCATCAAGGGGACGGATTCCCTCAACGAGCAGTACTTC.

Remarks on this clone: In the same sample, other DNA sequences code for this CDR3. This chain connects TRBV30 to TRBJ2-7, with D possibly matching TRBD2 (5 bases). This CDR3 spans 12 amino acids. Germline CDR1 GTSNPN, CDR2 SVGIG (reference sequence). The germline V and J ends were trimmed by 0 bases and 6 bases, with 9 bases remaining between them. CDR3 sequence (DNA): TGTGCCTGGAGTGTACTGGGGAGCGAGCAGTACTTC. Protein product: CAWSVLGSEQYF.

The CDR3 reads CAWNRGPHETQYF. CDR3 bases: TGTGCCTGGAATCGGGGGCCCCACGAGACCCAGTACTTC. The chain uses TRBV30 and TRBJ2-5; D may match TRBD1 or TRBD2 (6 bases each). The CDR3 has 13 amino acids. Per the germline V gene, CDR1 is GTSNPN and CDR2 is SVGIG (reference sequence). V was clipped by 4 bases and J by 5 bases, with 14 bases between them.

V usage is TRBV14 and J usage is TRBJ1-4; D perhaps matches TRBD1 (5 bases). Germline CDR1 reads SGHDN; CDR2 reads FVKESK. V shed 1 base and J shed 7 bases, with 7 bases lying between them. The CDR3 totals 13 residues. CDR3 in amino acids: CASSQGGAEKLFF. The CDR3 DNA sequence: TGTGCCAGCAGCCAAGGAGGGGCTGAAAAACTGTTTTTT.

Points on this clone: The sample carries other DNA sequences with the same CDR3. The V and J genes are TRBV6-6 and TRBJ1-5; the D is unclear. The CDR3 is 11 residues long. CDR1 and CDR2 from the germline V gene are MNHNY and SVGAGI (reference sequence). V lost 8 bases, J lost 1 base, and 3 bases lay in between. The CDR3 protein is CASGSNQPQHF. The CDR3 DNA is TGTGCCAGCGGCAGCAATCAGCCCCAGCATTTT.

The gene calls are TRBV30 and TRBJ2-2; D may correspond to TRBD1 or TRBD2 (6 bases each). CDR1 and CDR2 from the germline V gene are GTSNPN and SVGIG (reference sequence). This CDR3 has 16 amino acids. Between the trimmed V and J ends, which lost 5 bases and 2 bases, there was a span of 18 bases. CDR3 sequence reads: CAWATGRQGNTGELFF. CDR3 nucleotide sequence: TGTGCCTGGGCTACAGGGAGGCAGGGAAACACCGGGGAGCTGTTTTTT.

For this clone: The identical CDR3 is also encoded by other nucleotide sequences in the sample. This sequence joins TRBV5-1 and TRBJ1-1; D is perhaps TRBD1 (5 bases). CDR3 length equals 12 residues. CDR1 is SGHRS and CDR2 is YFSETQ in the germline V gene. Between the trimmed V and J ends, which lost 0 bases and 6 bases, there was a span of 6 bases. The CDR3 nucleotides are TGCGCCAGCAGCTTGGAAGGGGCTGAAGCTTTCTTT. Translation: CASSLEGAEAFF.

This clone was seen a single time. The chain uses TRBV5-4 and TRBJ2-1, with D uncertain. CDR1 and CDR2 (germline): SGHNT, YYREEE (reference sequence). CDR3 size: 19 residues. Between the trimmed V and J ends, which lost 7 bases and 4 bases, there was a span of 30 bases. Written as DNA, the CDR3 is TGTGCCAGCGGTTGGGCCAGCCCCTCCGGCAGGCCTTCTTACAATGAGCAGTTCTTC. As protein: CASGWASPSGRPSYNEQFF. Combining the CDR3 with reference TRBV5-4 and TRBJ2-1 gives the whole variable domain ETGVTQSPTHLIKTRGQQVTLRCSSQSGHNTVSWYQQALGQGPQFIFQYYREEENGRGNFPPRFSGLQFPNYSSELNVNALELDDSALYLCASGWASPSGRPSYNEQFFGPGTRLTVL.

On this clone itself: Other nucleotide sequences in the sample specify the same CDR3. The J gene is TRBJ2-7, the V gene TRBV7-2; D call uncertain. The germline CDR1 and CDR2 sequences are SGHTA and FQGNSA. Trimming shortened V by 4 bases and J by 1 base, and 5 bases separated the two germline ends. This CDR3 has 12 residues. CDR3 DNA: TGTGCCAGCAGCTCCTCATCCTACGAGCAGTACTTC. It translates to CASSSSSYEQYF.

DNA of the CDR3: TGTGCCAGCAGGAGGACAGGGGTCACCGGGGAGCTGTTTTTT. It encodes CASRRTGVTGELFF. This rearrangement joins TRBV6-1 to TRBJ2-2; 9 bases line up with TRBD1. The trim removed 6 bases at V and 4 bases at J, leaving 3 bases unmatched. The CDR3 totals 14 residues. Germline loops: CDR1 MNHNS, CDR2 SASEGT.

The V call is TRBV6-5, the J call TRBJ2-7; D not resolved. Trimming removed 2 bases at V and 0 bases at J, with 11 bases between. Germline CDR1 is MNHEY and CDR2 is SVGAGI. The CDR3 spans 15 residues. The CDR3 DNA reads TGTGCCAGCAGTTACCGGGCAGCTCGCTCCTACGAGCAGTACTTC. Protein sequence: CASSYRAARSYEQYF.

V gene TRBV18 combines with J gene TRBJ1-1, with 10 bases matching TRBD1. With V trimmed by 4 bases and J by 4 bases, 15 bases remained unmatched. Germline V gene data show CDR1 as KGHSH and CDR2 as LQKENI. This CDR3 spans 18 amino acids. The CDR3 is CASSQKGTGVKVGTEAFF. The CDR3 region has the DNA TGTGCCAGCTCACAGAAGGGGACAGGGGTAAAGGTGGGCACTGAAGCTTTCTTT.

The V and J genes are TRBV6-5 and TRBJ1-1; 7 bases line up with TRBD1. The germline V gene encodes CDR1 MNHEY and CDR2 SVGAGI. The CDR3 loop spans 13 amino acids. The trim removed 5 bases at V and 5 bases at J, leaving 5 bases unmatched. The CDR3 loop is CASSETGSTEAFF. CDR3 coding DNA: TGTGCCAGCAGTGAGACAGGGTCAACTGAAGCTTTCTTT.

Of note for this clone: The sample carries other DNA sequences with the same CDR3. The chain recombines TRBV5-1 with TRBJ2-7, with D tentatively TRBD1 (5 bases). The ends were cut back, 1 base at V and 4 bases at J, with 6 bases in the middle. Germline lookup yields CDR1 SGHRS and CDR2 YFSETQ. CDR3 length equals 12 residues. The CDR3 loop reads CASSLSGYEQYF. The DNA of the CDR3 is TGCGCCAGCAGCTTGTCAGGGTACGAGCAGTACTTC.

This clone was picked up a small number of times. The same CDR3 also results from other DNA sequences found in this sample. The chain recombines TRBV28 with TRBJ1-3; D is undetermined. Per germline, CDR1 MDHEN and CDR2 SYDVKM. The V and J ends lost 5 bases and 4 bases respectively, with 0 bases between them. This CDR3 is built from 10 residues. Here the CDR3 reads CASSGNTIYF. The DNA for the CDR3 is TGTGCCAGCAGTGGAAACACCATATATTTT.

The CDR3 sequence: CASRTGKETQYF. In DNA, the CDR3 is TGTGCCAGCCGGACAGGGAAAGAGACCCAGTACTTC. The chain couples TRBV27 to TRBJ2-5, with 8 bases aligning to TRBD1. Trimming removed 8 bases from V and 3 bases from J; junction bases left unmatched: 2. The CDR3 contains 12 residues. The germline gives CDR1 MNHEY, CDR2 SMNVEV (reference sequence).